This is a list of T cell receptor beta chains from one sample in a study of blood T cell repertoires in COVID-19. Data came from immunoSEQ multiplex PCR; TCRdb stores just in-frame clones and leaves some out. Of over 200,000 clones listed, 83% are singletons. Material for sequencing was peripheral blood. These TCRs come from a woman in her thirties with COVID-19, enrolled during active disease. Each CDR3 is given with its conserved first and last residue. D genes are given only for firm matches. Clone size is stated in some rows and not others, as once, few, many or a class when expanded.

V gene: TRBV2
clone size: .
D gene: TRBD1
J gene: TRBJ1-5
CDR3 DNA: TGTGCCAGCAGTGAAGGTTGGACAGGTAGCAATCAGCCCCAGCATTTT
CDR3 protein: CASSEGWTGSNQPQHF

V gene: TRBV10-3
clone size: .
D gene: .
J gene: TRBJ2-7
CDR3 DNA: TGTGCCATCAGTGAATACTACGAGCAGTACTTC
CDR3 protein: CAISEYYEQYF

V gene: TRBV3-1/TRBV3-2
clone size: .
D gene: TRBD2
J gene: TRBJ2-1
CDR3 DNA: TGTGCCAGCAGCCAAGTTCAGCAGGGACTAGCGGGGCAGTTCTTC
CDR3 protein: CASSQVQQGLAGQFF

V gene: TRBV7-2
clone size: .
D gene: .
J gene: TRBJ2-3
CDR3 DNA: TGTGCCAGCAGCGTAGGAGGGGGCTACACAGATACGCAGTATTTT
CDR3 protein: CASSVGGGYTDTQYF

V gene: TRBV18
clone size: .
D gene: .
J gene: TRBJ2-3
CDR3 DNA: TGTGCCAGCTCACCAAATCTGGGCGGGGGCACAGATACGCAGTATTTT
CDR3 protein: CASSPNLGGGTDTQYF

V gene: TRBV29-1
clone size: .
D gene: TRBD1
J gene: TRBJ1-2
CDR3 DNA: TGCAGCGTTGACGGGGGGACAGGTCCCTTCTATGGCTACACCTTC
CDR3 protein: CSVDGGTGPFYGYTF

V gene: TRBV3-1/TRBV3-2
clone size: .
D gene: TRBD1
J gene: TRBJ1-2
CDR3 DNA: TGTGCCAGCAGCCTCGGGACAGGATCATATGGCTACACCTTC
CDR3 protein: CASSLGTGSYGYTF

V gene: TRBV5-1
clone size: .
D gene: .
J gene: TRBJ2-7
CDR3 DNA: TGCGCCAGCAGCTTGACAGGTACCCCCTACGAGCAGTACTTC
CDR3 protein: CASSLTGTPYEQYF

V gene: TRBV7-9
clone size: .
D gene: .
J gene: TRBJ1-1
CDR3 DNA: TGTGCCAGCAGCGCCAAAACCGGGCCCCGGAGGACTGAAGCTTTCTTT
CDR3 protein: CASSAKTGPRRTEAFF

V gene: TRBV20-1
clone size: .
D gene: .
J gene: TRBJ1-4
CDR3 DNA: TGCGCAGGGTTATCTAATGAAAAACTGTTTTTT
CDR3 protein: CAGLSNEKLFF

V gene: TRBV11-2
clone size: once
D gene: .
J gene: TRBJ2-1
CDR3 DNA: TGTGCCAGCAGCTTAGATCGGGTAGGCGGGGATGAGCAGTTCTTC
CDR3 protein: CASSLDRVGGDEQFF

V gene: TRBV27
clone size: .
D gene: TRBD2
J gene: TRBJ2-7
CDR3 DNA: TGTGCCAGCAGTTTAAGGTCTAGCGGGGGCGAGCAGTACTTC
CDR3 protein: CASSLRSSGGEQYF

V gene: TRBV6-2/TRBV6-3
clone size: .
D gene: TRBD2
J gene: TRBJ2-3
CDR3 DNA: TGTGCCAGCAGCTGGACTAGCGGGGAGCAGTATTTT
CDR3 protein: CASSWTSGEQYF

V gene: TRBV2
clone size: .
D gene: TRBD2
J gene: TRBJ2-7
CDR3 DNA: TGTGCCAGCAGCGAAAGCGGGAGAGGCGACTACGAGCAGTACTTC
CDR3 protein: CASSESGRGDYEQYF

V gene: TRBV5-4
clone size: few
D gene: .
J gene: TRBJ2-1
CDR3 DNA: TGTGCCAGTGGACAGAACTCCTACAATGAGCAGTTCTTC
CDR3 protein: CASGQNSYNEQFF

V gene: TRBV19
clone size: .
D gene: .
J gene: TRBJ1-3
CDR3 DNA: TGTGCCAGTAGTATGACAGGTGGGAGCTCTGGAAACACCATATATTTT
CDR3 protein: CASSMTGGSSGNTIYF

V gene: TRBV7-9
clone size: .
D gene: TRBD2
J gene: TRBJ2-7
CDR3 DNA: TGTGCCAGCAGCTCCTCCCCCCGACTAGCTCCATCCTACGAGCAGTACTTC
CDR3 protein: CASSSSPRLAPSYEQYF

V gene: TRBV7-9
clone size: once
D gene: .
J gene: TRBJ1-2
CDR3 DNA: TGTGCCAGCAGCTTAGGGGTGGCAGGGTCAAGACACTATGGCTACACCTTC
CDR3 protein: CASSLGVAGSRHYGYTF

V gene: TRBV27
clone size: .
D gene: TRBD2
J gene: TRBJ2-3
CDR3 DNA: TGTGCCAGCTGGCCGACTAGCGGGAGAAGTTGGACAGATACGCAGTATTTT
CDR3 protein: CASWPTSGRSWTDTQYF

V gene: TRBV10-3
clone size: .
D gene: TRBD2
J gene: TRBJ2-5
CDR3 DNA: TGTGCCATCAGTGGACTAGCGGGAGCAGAGACCCAGTACTTC
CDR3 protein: CAISGLAGAETQYF

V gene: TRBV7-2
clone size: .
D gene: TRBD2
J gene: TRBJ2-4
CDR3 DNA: TGTGCCAGCAGCTGGGGGAGGGTTGAAAACATTCAGTACTTC
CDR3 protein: CASSWGRVENIQYF

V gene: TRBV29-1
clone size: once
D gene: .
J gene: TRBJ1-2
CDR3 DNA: TGCAGCGTGATTACAGGAGAGACCTATGGCTACACCTTC
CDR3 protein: CSVITGETYGYTF

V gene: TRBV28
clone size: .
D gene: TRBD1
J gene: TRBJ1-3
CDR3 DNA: TGTGCCAGCAGTCCCCCACTGGGGACAGGGGCAGGAAACACCATATATTTT
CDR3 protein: CASSPPLGTGAGNTIYF

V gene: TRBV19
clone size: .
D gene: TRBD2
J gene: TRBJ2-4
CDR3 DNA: TGTGCCAGTAGTATTTCTATGACTAGCGGTACCAAAAACATTCAGTACTTC
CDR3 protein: CASSISMTSGTKNIQYF

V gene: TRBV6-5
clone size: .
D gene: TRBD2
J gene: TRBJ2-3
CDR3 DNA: TGTGCCAGCAGACTAGCGGGTGTAGATACGCAGTATTTT
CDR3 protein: CASRLAGVDTQYF

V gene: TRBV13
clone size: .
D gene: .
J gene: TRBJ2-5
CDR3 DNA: TGTGCCAGCAGCTGGGGCAGTACGGAGACCCAGTACTTC
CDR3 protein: CASSWGSTETQYF

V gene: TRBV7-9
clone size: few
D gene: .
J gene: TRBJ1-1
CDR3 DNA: TGTGCCAGCAGCGATAACAGGGTAGGAGCTTTCTTT
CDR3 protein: CASSDNRVGAFF

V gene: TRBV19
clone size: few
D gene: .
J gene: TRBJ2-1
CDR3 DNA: TGTGCCAGTAGGGAGGACAGAAGCTCCTACAATGAGCAGTTCTTC
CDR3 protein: CASREDRSSYNEQFF

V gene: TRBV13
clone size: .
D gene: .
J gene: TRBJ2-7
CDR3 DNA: TGTGCCAGCAGCTTGCAGGGCCCGAGCTCCTACGAGCAGTACTTC
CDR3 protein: CASSLQGPSSYEQYF

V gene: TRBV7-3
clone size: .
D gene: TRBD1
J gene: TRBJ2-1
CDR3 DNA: TGTGCCAGCAGCTTATCACAGGGGCCCTACAATGAGCAGTTCTTC
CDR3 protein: CASSLSQGPYNEQFF

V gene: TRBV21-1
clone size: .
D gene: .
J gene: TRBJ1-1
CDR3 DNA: TGTGCCAGCAGCAACCTAACTCAAATGAACACTGAAGCTTTCTTT
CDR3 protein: CASSNLTQMNTEAFF

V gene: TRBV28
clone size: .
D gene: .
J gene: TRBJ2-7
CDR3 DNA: TGTGCCAGCAGTCTGACAGTGATCTACGAGCAGTACTTC
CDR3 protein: CASSLTVIYEQYF

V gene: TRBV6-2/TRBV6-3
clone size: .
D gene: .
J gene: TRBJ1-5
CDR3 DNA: TGTGCCAGCAGTTACAACAGGGACCAGCCCCAGCATTTT
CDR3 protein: CASSYNRDQPQHF

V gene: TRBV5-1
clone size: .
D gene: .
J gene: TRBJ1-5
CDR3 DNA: TGCGCCAGCAGCTCGGGGGGGTCTTATAGCAATCAGCCCCAGCATTTT
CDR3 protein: CASSSGGSYSNQPQHF

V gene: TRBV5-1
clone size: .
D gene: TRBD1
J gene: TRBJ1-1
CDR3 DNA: TGCGCCAGCAGCAGGGACAGTTACATGAACACTGAAGCTTTCTTT
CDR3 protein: CASSRDSYMNTEAFF

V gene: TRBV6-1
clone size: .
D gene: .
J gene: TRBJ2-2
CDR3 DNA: TGTGCCAGCAGTGAAGCTGGCTCTTACACCGGGGAGCTGTTTTTT
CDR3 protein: CASSEAGSYTGELFF

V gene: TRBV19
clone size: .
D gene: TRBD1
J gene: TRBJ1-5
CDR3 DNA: TGTGCCAGTACCTTGGACAGGGAACATAATCAGCCCCAGCATTTT
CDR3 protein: CASTLDREHNQPQHF

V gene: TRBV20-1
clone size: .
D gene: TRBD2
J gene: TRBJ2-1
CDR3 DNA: TGCAGTGCTAGTGACAGCGGGAGGGGAGGTGAGCAGTTCTTC
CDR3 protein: CSASDSGRGGEQFF

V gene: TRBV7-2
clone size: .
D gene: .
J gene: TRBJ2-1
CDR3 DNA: TGTGCCAGCAGCTTATTGGAGGCGGGATTTTACAATGAGCAGTTCTTC
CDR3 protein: CASSLLEAGFYNEQFF

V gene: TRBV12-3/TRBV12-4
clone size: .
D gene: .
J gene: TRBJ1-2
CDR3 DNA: TGTGCCAGCAGCGCAGGGATTTTCTATGGCTACACCTTC
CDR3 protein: CASSAGIFYGYTF

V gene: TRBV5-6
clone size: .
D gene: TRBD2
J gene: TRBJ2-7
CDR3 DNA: TGTGCCAGCAGCTTGGGGGGAGCTAGCGGGGTATTTTACGAGCAGTACTTC
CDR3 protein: CASSLGGASGVFYEQYF